This entry lists 3 T cell receptor beta chains sequenced from one sample in a study of cytomegalovirus exposure and HLA in healthy donors. The primer mix had 60 Vbeta and 13 Jbeta primers. Here immunoSEQ multiplex PCR was the method, and the copy in TCRdb shows in-frame clones only, minus some. The sample holds some 170,000 clones, around 81% seen once. The sample comprised PBMCs. These receptors all come from a woman between 18 and 29 years old in good health and CMV-seropositive.

The chain uses TRBV29-1 and TRBJ1-5, with TRBD1 matching 7 bases. Per germline, CDR1 SQVTM and CDR2 ANQGSEA. The J segment lost 11 bases and the V segment lost 6 bases, leaving 10 bases of the junction unmatched. This CDR3 is 12 amino acids long. CDR3 nucleotides: TGCAGCGTGGGGACCTCCAGGGGGGCCCAGCATTTT. Protein product: CSVGTSRGAQHF.

This clone appeared once. V is TRBV6-1 and J is TRBJ2-5; a weak D match, TRBD2 (6 bases). The germline V gene has CDR1 MNHNS and CDR2 SASEGT. The CDR3 is 13 amino acids. Trimming left V 8 bases short and J 5 bases short, with 15 bases between. The CDR3 region is CASRAPGGETQYF. The CDR3 DNA reads TGTGCCAGCCGGGCCCCCGGAGGGGAGACCCAGTACTTC.

This chain links TRBV9 with TRBJ1-3; 7 bases agree with TRBD1. The V and J ends lost 0 bases and 9 bases, in that order; junction bases with no gene match: 6. The CDR3 sequence is 14 residues long. Germline V gene lookup returns CDR1 SGDLS and CDR2 YYNGEE. The CDR3 spells CASSVDSQGGTIYF. CDR3 nucleotide sequence: TGTGCCAGCAGCGTAGACTCTCAGGGGGGCACCATATATTTT.